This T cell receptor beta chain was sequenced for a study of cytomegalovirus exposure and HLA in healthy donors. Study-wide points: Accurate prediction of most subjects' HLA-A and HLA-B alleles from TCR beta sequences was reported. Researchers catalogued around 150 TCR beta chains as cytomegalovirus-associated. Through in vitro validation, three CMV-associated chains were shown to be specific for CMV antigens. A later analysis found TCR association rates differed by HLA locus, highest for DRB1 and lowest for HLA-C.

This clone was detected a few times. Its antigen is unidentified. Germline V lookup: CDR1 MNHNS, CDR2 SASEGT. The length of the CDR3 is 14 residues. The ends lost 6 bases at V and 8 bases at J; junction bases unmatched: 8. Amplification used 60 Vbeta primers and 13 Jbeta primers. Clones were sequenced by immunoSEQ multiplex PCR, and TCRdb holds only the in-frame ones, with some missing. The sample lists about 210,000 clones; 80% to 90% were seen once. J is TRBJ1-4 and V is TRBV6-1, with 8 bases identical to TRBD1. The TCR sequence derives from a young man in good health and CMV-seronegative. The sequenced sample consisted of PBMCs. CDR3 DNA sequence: TGTGCCAGCAGCGACGGACAGGGTGGCGAAAAACTGTTTTTT. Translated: CASSDGQGGEKLFF.